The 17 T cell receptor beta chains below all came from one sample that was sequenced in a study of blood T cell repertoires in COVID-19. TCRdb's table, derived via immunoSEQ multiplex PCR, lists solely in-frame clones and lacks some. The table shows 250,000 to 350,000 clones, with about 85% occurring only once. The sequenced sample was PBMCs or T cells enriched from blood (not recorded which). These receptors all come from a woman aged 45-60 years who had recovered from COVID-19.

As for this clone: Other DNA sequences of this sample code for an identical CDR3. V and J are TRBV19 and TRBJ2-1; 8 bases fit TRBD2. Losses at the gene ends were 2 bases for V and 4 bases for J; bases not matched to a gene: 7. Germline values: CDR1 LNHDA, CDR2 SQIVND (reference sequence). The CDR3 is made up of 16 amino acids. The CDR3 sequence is CASSITSGRLYNEQFF. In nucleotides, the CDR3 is TGTGCCAGTAGTATAACCAGCGGGAGATTATACAATGAGCAGTTCTTC.

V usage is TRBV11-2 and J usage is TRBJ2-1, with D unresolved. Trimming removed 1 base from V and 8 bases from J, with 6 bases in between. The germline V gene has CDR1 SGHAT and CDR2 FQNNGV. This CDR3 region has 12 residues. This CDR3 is CASSLVSDEQFF. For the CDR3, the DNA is TGTGCCAGCAGCTTAGTTTCTGATGAGCAGTTCTTC.

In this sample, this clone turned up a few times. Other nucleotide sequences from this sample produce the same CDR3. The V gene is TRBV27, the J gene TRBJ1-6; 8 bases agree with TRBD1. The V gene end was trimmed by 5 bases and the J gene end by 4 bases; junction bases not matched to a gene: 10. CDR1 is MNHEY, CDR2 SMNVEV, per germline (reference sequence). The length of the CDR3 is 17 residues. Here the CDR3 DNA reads TGTGCCAGCAGTCTTTATTTGGACAGGGAATATAATTCACCCCTCCACTTT. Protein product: CASSLYLDREYNSPLHF.

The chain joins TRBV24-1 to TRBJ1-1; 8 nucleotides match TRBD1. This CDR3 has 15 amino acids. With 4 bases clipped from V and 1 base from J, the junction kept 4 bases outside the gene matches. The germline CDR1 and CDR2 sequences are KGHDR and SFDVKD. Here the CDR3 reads CATSDHGTGNTEAFF. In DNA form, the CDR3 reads TGTGCCACCAGTGACCACGGGACAGGGAACACTGAAGCTTTCTTT.

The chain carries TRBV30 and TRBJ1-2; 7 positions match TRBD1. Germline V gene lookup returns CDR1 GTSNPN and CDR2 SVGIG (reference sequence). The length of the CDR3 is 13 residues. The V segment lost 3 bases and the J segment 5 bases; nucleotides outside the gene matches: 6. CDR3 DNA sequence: TGTGCCTGGAGAGCCGGGACAGCGTATGGCTACACCTTC. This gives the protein CAWRAGTAYGYTF.

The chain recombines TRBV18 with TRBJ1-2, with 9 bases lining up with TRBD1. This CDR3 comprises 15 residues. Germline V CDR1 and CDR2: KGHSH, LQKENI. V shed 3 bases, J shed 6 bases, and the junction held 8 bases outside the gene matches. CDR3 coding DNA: TGTGCCAGCTCACCCTTAGGGACAGGGAGCCATGGCTACACCTTC. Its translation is CASSPLGTGSHGYTF. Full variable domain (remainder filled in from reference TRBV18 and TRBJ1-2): NAGVMQNPRHLVRRRGQEARLRCSPMKGHSHVYWYRQLPEEGLKFMVYLQKENIIDESGMPKERFSAEFPKEGPSILRIQQVVRGDSAAYFCASSPLGTGSHGYTFGSGTRLTVV.

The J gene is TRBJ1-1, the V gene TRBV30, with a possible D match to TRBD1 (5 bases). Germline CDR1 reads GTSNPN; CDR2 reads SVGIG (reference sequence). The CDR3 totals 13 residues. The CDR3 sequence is CATGPLMNTEAFF. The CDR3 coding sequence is TGTGCTACAGGTCCCTTAATGAACACTGAAGCTTTCTTT.

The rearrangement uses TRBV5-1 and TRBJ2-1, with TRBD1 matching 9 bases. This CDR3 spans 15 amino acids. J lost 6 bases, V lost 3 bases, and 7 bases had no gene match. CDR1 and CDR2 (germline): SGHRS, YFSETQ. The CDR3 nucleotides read TGCGCCAGCAGCTCATCCGGGACAGGGAGCAATGAGCAGTTCTTC. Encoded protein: CASSSSGTGSNEQFF.

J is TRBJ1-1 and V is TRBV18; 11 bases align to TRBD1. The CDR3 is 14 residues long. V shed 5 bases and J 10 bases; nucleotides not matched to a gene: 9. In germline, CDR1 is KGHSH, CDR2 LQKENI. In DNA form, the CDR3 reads TGTGCCAGCTCATCGGGACAGGGGGATTCTGTAGCTTTCTTT. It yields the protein CASSSGQGDSVAFF.

The CDR3 loop reads CASSSPMSGEETQYF. The CDR3 DNA sequence: TGTGCCAGCAGTTCTCCTATGTCGGGTGAGGAGACCCAGTACTTC. The V and J genes are TRBV6-5 and TRBJ2-5; D is unresolved. Germline assignment: CDR1 MNHEY and CDR2 SVGAGI. V gave up 4 bases and J gave up 5 bases, with 17 bases separating them. CDR3 length: 15 residues.

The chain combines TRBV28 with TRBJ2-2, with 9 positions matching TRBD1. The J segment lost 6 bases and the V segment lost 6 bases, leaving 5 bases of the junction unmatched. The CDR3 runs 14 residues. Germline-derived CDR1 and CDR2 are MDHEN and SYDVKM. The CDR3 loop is CASRRQGGAGELFF. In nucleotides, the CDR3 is TGTGCCAGCAGACGACAGGGGGGCGCCGGGGAGCTGTTTTTT. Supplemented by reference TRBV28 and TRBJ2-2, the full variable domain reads DVKVTQSSRYLVKRTGEKVFLECVQDMDHENMFWYRQDPGLGLRLIYFSYDVKMKEKGDIPEGYSVSREKKERFSLILESASTNQTSMYLCASRRQGGAGELFFGEGSRLTVL.

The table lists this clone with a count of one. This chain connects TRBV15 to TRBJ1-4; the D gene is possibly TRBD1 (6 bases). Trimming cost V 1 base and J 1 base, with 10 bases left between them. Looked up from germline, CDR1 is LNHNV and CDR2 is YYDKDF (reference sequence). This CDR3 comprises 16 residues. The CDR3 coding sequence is TGTGCCACCAGCAGAGGGCAGGGGCGAACTAATGAAAAACTGTTTTTT. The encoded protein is CATSRGQGRTNEKLFF.

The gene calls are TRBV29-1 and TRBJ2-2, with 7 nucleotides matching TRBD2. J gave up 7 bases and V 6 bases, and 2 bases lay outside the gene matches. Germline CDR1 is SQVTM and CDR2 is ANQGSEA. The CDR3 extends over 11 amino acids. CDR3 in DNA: TGCAGCGTGGGGGAGGGCGGGGAGCTGTTTTTT. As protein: CSVGEGGELFF.

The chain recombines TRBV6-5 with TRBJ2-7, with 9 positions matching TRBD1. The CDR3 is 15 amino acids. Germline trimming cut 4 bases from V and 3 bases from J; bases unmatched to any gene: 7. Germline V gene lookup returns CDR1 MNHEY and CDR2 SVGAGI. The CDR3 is CASSSTGGSLYEQYF. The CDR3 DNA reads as TGTGCCAGCAGTTCGACAGGGGGAAGCCTCTACGAGCAGTACTTC.

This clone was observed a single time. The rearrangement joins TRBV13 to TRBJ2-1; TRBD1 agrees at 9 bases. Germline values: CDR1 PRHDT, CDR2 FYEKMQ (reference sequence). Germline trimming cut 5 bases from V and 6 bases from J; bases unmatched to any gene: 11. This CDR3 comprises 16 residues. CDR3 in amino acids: CASSTSPGTGINEQFF. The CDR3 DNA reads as TGTGCCAGCAGCACCTCCCCGGGGACAGGGATCAATGAGCAGTTCTTC.

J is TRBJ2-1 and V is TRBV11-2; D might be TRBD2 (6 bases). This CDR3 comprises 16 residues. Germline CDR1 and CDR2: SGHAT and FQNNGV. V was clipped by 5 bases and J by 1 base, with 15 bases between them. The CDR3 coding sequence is TGTGCCAGCAGCCCCCTCGGGGGTCCTTCCTACAATGAGCAGTTCTTC. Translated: CASSPLGGPSYNEQFF.

The CDR3 reads CASSYQGAYNSPLHF. The CDR3 DNA is TGTGCCAGCAGTTACCAGGGGGCCTATAATTCACCCCTCCACTTT. The chain employs TRBV28 and TRBJ1-6, with 7 bases that match TRBD1. The germline V gene encodes CDR1 MDHEN and CDR2 SYDVKM. The CDR3 sequence is 15 residues long. V lost 4 bases and J lost 2; bases outside the gene matches: 2.